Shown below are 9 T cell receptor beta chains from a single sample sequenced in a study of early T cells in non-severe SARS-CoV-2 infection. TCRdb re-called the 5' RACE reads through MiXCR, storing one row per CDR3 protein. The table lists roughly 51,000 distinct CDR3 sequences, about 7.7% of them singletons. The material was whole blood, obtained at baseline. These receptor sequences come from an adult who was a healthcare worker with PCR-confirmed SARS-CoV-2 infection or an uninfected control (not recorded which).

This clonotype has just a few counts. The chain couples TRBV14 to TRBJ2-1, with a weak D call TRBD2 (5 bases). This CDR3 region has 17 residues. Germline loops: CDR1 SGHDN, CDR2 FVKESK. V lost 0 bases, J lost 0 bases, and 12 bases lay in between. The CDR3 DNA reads TGTGCCAGCAGCCAAGATGCAAGCGGAGGCTCCTACAATGAGCAGTTCTTC. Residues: CASSQDASGGSYNEQFF. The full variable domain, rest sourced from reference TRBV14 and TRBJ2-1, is EAGVTQFPSHSVIEKGQTVTLRCDPISGHDNLYWYRRVMGKEIKFLLHFVKESKQDESGMPNNRFLAERTGGTYSTLKVQPAELEDSGVYFCASSQDASGGSYNEQFFGPGTRLTVL.

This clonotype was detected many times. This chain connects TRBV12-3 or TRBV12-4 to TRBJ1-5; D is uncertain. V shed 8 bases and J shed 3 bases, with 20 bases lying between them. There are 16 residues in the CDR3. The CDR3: CASAAEGPALNQPQHF. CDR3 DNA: TGTGCCAGCGCAGCCGAGGGCCCAGCACTCAATCAGCCCCAGCATTTT.

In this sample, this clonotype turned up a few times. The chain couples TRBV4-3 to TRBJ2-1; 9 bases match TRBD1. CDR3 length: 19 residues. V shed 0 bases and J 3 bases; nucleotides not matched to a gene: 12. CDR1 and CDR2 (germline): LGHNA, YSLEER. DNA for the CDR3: TGCGCCAGCAGCCAAGAGGCCGGGGGACAGGGCCCATTCTACAATGAGCAGTTCTTC. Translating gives CASSQEAGGQGPFYNEQFF.

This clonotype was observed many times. The CDR3 DNA follows: TGCGCCAGCAGCCAGGGACAGGGATATAATTCACCCCTCCACTTT. Translated, it gives CASSQGQGYNSPLHF. The gene calls are TRBV4-3 and TRBJ1-6; 9 bases agree with TRBD1. The trim removed 3 bases at V and 4 bases at J, leaving 1 base unmatched. The germline gives CDR1 LGHNA, CDR2 YSLEER. The CDR3 is 15 residues long.

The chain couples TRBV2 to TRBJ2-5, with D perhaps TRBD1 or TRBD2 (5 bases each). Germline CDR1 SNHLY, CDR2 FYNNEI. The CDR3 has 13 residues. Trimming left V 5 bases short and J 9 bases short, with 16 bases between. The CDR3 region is CASSSEAPRAQYF. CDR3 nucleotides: TGTGCCAGCAGTTCGGAGGCCCCCAGGGCCCAGTACTTC.

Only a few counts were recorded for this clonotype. The CDR3 reads CASLSTDTQYF. The CDR3, as DNA: TGTGCCAGCCTATCTACAGATACGCAGTATTTT. The chain joins TRBV28 to TRBJ2-3, with D unclear. Germline assignment: CDR1 MDHEN and CDR2 SYDVKM. With 8 bases removed from V and 3 bases from J, the gap between germline ends came to 6 bases. The CDR3 extends over 11 amino acids.

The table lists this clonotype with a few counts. The CDR3 coding sequence is TGTGCCAGCTATAGCAGGGGAGGCGAAAAACTGTTTTTT. It encodes CASYSRGGEKLFF. V gene TRBV27 combines with J gene TRBJ1-4; possible D gene TRBD1, 6 bases. V lost 8 bases to trimming and J lost 8 bases, with 15 bases between them. The germline CDR1 and CDR2 sequences are MNHEY and SMNVEV (reference sequence). This CDR3 has 13 amino acids.

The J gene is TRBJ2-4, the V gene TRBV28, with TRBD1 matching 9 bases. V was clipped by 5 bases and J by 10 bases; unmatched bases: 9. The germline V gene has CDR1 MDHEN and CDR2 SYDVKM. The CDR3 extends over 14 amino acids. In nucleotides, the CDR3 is TGTGCCAGCAGTACGGTGGGGACAGGGAGGATTCAGTACTTC. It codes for CASSTVGTGRIQYF.

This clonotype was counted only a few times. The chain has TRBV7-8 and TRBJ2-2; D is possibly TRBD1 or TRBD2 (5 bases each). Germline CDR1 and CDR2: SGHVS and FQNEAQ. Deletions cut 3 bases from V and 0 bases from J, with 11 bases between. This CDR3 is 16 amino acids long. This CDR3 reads CASSFPGPSNTGELFF. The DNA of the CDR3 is TGTGCCAGCAGCTTCCCGGGACCCTCGAACACCGGGGAGCTGTTTTTT. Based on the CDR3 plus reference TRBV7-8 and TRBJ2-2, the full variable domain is GAGVSQSPRYKVAKRGQDVALRCDPISGHVSLFWYQQALGQGPEFLTYFQNEAQLDKSGLPSDRFFAERPEGSVSTLKIQRTQQEDSAVYLCASSFPGPSNTGELFFGEGSRLTVL.